The TCR beta chain under discussion was sequenced for a study of blood T cell repertoires in COVID-19. Germline CDR1 LNHDA, CDR2 SQIVND (reference sequence). The trim removed 8 bases at V and 3 bases at J, leaving 8 bases unmatched. CDR3 length: 15 amino acids. How the authors handled the data: Estimation of nucleated cell counts was performed using reference gene primer amplification. Only in-frame clones appear in the TCRdb table, and some are missing; sequencing was by immunoSEQ multiplex PCR. V and J calls and clone size are as listed in that table; D and trimming were resolved from the DNA. The sample lists some 120,000 clones, around four fifths occurring once.

The chain joins TRBV19 to TRBJ2-1; 9 bases align to TRBD1. The sample was peripheral blood. The TCR comes from a man aged 80 or over with active or convalescent COVID-19. In DNA form, the CDR3 reads TGTGCCAGTCCCCCTCCGGGACAGGGCTACAATGAGCAGTTCTTC. Its translation is CASPPPGQGYNEQFF.